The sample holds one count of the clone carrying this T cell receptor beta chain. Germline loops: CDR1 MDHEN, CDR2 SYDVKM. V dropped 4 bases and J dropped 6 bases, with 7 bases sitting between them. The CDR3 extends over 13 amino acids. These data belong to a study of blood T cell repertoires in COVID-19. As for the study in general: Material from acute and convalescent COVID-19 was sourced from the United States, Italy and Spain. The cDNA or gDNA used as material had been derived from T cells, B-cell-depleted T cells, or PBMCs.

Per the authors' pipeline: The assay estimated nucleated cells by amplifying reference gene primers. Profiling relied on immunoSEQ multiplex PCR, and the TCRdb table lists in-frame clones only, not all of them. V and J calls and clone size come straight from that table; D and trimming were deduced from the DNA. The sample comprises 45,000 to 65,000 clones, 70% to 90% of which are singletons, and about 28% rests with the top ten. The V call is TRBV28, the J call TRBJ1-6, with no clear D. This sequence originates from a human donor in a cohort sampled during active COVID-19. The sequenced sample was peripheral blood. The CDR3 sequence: CASSSQFNSPLHF. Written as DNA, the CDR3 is TGTGCCAGCAGTTCCCAGTTTAATTCACCCCTCCACTTT.